The 29 T cell receptor beta chains below were found in one sample sequenced in a study of T cell clonality in common variable immunodeficiency. The assay was immunoSEQ multiplex PCR, and TCRdb's table has in-frame clones only and misses some. The sample was found to contain 35,000 to 55,000 clones, and every one recurs. Sequencing used peripheral blood mononuclear cells. The receptors come from a person aged 18 to 75 in good health.

This clone was counted ten times or more. The CDR3 end falls 3 residues outside the read, so it is completed with the germline J gene. The chain joins TRBV11-2 to TRBJ2-1; TRBD1 matches at 8 bases. Germline values: CDR1 SGHAT, CDR2 FQNNGV. The J segment lost 2 bases and the V segment lost 1 base, leaving 1 base of the junction unmatched. This CDR3 is 15 amino acids long. This CDR3 reads CASSLGTGPYNEQFF. The DNA read from the CDR3 is TGTGCCAGCAGCTTAGGGACAGGGCCCTACAATGAG.

Many counts were recorded for this clone. The read ends 3 residues early relative to the CDR3; the germline J gene fills the gap. V usage is TRBV2 and J usage is TRBJ2-3, with a weak D call TRBD2 (7 bases). The germline V gene encodes CDR1 SNHLY and CDR2 FYNNEI. The CDR3 extends over 16 amino acids. V was shortened by 8 bases and J by 0 bases, with 18 bases between the two germline ends. CDR3 bases read: TGTGCCAGCTCCCCGGAGGGGGGGTCTAGCACAGATACG. This translates into CASSPEGGSSTDT. The entire CDR3 protein reads CASSPEGGSSTDTQYF. Looking up the rest from reference TRBV2 and TRBJ2-3 gives the full variable domain: EPEVTQTPSHQVTQMGQEVILRCVPISNHLYFYWYRQILGQKVEFLVSFYNNEISEKSEIFDDQFSVERPDGSNFTLKIRSTKLEDSAMYFCASSPEGGSSTDTQYFGPGTRLTVL.

Ten or more counts support this clone. Read coverage stops 3 residues before the CDR3 terminus; the germline J gene supplies the remainder. The genes are TRBV27 and TRBJ1-6, with D possibly being TRBD1 (6 bases). Between the trimmed V and J ends, which lost 2 bases and 4 bases, there was a span of 12 bases. CDR1 is MNHEY, CDR2 SMNVEV, per germline (reference sequence). The CDR3 sequence is 16 residues long. CDR3 DNA, as far as it was read: TGTGCCAGCAGTTTAGTTGGGGGCTATTATAATTCACCC. Protein: CASSLVGGYYNSP. The full-length CDR3 reads as CASSLVGGYYNSPLHF.

The sample holds many counts of this clone. Coverage ceases 3 residues before the CDR3 finishes, and the germline J gene fills in the end. The chain is built from TRBV5-1 and TRBJ2-1; TRBD2 matches at 8 bases. J gave up 7 bases and V 3 bases, and 15 bases lay outside the gene matches. The CDR3 has 17 residues. CDR1 SGHRS and CDR2 YFSETQ come from the germline V gene. The sequenced CDR3 bases are TGCGCCAGCAGCTCAGCTTTTCCGGGACTAGTCGAGAATGAG. Its translation: CASSSAFPGLVENE. The complete CDR3 sequence is CASSSAFPGLVENEQFF.

This clone was counted at least ten times. The read comes to an end 3 residues before the CDR3 does, leaving the germline J gene to fill in the end. The chain combines TRBV2 with TRBJ2-1, with a tentative D call TRBD1 (6 bases). This CDR3 is 13 amino acids long. Germline V gives CDR1 SNHLY, CDR2 FYNNEI. Between the trimmed V and J ends, which lost 6 bases and 4 bases, there was a span of 10 bases. CDR3 DNA, as far as it was read: TGTGCCAGCAGGGACAGCGAGTACAATGAG. Residues: CASRDSEYNE. From start to end, the CDR3 is CASRDSEYNEQFF.

This clone was observed at least ten times. Coverage ceases 3 residues before the CDR3 finishes, and the germline J gene fills in the end. This chain links TRBV20-1 with TRBJ2-7, with a possible D match to TRBD1 (6 bases). Looked up from germline, CDR1 is DFQATT and CDR2 is SNEGSKA (reference sequence). CDR3 length: 12 amino acids. The V and J ends lost 4 bases and 5 bases respectively, with 12 bases between them. The CDR3 bases that were read are TGCAGTGCTAAGCACAGGGTAGACGAG. Residues: CSAKHRVDE. The whole CDR3 sequence reads CSAKHRVDEQYF.

Ten or more counts support this clone. Read data end 3 residues before the CDR3 end; the end is taken from the germline J gene. The genes are TRBV12-3 or TRBV12-4 and TRBJ2-1; TRBD2 agrees at 12 bases. Trimming at V came to 10 bases and at J to 5 bases, leaving 3 bases not matched to a gene. The CDR3 runs to 13 residues. The CDR3 sequence is CATLAGGHNEQFF. The sequenced part of the CDR3 DNA is TGTGCCACACTAGCGGGGGGACACAATGAG.

This clone was observed many times. The CDR3 end falls 3 residues outside the read, so it is completed with the germline J gene. The rearrangement uses TRBV4-1 and TRBJ2-7, with 8 bases that match TRBD2. V was clipped by 4 bases and J by 4 bases; unmatched bases: 12. This CDR3 is 16 amino acids long. Germline lookup yields CDR1 MGHRA and CDR2 YSYEKL. The CDR3 sequence: CASSPGTSWALYEQYF. CDR3 DNA (partial): TGCGCCAGCAGCCCGGGGACTAGTTGGGCGTTGTACGAG.

This clone was detected ten times or more. The read ends 3 residues before the CDR3 terminus; that terminus is restored from the germline J gene. J is TRBJ2-7 and V is TRBV11-2, with D hard to call. The V end was cut by 5 bases, the J end by 4 bases, with 6 bases between. Germline V gives CDR1 SGHAT, CDR2 FQNNGV. The CDR3 contains 11 residues. The part of the CDR3 DNA that was read is TGTGCCAGCAGCAGCTCTTACGAG. It translates to CASSSSYE. The entire CDR3 is CASSSSYEQYF.

In its sample, this clone was seen many times. The read is 3 residues too short to cover the CDR3 end, so that end is filled in from the germline J gene. The chain employs TRBV20-1 and TRBJ1-2; a possible D gene is TRBD1 (5 bases). Trimming shortened V by 8 bases and J by 3 bases, and 16 bases separated the two germline ends. The CDR3 runs to 13 residues. Germline V CDR1 and CDR2: DFQATT, SNEGSKA (reference sequence). The CDR3 reads CSTRWRGYYGYTF. The CDR3 DNA, read in part, is TGCAGTACACGATGGAGGGGCTACTATGGC.

In its sample, this clone was seen many times. The CDR3 is cut off 3 residues early in the read; its end comes from the germline J gene. The rearrangement links TRBV4-2 to TRBJ1-2, with 7 positions matching TRBD1. Germline CDR1 is LGHNA and CDR2 is YNFKEQ. CDR3 length: 16 amino acids. The CDR3 bases that were read are TGTGCCAGCAGCCAAGATCAAGAGGGGGCAGGGCAGGGC. Amino acid sequence: CASSQDQEGAGQG. The whole CDR3 is CASSQDQEGAGQGYTF.

This clone was seen ten or more times. The sequence runs out 3 residues before the end of the CDR3; the remainder is reconstructed from the germline J gene. The chain uses TRBV29-1 and TRBJ2-5, with D unclear. CDR1 and CDR2 (germline): SQVTM, ANQGSEA. Trimming took off 4 bases at V and 5 bases at J, with 11 bases between the two ends. The CDR3 consists of 12 residues. Here the CDR3 reads CSVAIESETQYF. CDR3 DNA (partial): TGCAGCGTTGCGATAGAATCGGAGACC.

This clone occurred many times. The sequenced fragment ends 3 residues before the CDR3 boundary, so the rest is inferred from the germline J gene. This chain joins TRBV10-3 and TRBJ1-1; D is unresolved. Trimming took 7 bases from V and 1 from J, leaving 10 bases between them. CDR3 size: 13 residues. Germline CDR1 ENHRY, CDR2 SYGVKD. The part of the CDR3 DNA that was read is TGTGCCATCACACGGCAGGAGAACACTGAA. This gives the protein CAITRQENTE. The CDR3 in full is CAITRQENTEAFF.

In this sample, this clone turned up many times. The CDR3 is cut off 3 residues early in the read; its end comes from the germline J gene. The chain has TRBV19 and TRBJ1-2; D gene unclear. The CDR3 extends over 13 amino acids. Germline V gene sequence: CDR1 LNHDA, CDR2 SQIVND (reference sequence). V was clipped by 2 bases and J by 4 bases, with 8 bases between them. The CDR3 here is CASSIQASYGYTF. The CDR3 DNA, read in part, is TGTGCCAGTAGTATACAGGCCTCCTATGGC.

This clone was picked up many times. The read gets to within 3 residues of the CDR3 end, and the germline J gene fills in the rest. This chain connects TRBV20-1 to TRBJ2-7; 10 positions agree with TRBD1. CDR1 is DFQATT, CDR2 SNEGSKA, per germline (reference sequence). This CDR3 comprises 19 residues. With 1 base clipped from V and 3 bases from J, the junction kept 18 bases outside the gene matches. The CDR3 bases that were read are TGCAGTGCTAGAGCCATAGGGGTGACCGGGACAGGGGACGGCTACGAG. Translated: CSARAIGVTGTGDGYE. The full-length CDR3 reads as CSARAIGVTGTGDGYEQYF.

This clone was observed at least ten times. Read coverage stops 3 residues before the CDR3 terminus; the germline J gene supplies the remainder. The chain couples TRBV12-3 or TRBV12-4 to TRBJ1-2, with a possible D match to TRBD1 (5 bases). The CDR3 runs to 13 residues. Trimming took off 4 bases at V and 3 bases at J, with 9 bases between the two ends. The CDR3 spells CASSSGGDYGYTF. CDR3 DNA (partial): TGTGCCAGCAGTTCGGGAGGGGACTATGGC.

This clone was recorded at least ten times. The CDR3 end falls 3 residues outside the read, so it is completed with the germline J gene. The rearrangement uses TRBV6-2 or TRBV6-3 and TRBJ1-5; TRBD1 matches at 7 bases. Germline values: CDR1 MNHEY, CDR2 SVGEGT. The V and J ends lost 6 bases and 2 bases, in that order; junction bases with no gene match: 7. The CDR3 spans 15 residues. CDR3: CASRTTGTGNQPQHF. Incomplete CDR3 DNA: TGTGCCAGCAGGACTACCGGGACAGGCAATCAGCCC.

In this sample, this clone turned up many times. The CDR3 here is CASRPGTDNSPLHF. The sequenced part of the CDR3 DNA is TGTGCCAGCAGACCTGGGACAGACAATTCACCC. This chain joins TRBV6-2 or TRBV6-3 and TRBJ1-6, with 7 bases matching TRBD1. The CDR3 end is not reached by the read, which stops 3 residues before it; the germline J gene fills it in. From germline, CDR1 is MNHEY and CDR2 SVGEGT. The CDR3 spans 14 residues. V dropped 6 bases and J dropped 7; count of bases not matched to a gene: 6.

This clone was counted at least ten times. From the germline J gene comes the end of the CDR3, since the read stops 3 residues before it. The rearrangement uses TRBV20-1 and TRBJ2-3; TRBD1 agrees at 10 bases. Germline trimming cut 6 bases from V and 4 bases from J; bases unmatched to any gene: 7. The V gene's germline CDR1 is DFQATT and CDR2 SNEGSKA (reference sequence). There are 14 residues in the CDR3. This CDR3 reads CSAIPGQGADTQYF. The sequenced part of the CDR3 DNA is TGCAGTGCCATCCCCGGACAGGGGGCAGATACG.

The sample holds many counts of this clone. The DNA ends 3 residues before the CDR3 does, and the rest of the CDR3 is filled in from the germline J gene. The chain joins TRBV20-1 to TRBJ2-7, with D uncertain. Trimming removed 5 bases at V and 4 bases at J, with 9 bases between. Germline V gene data show CDR1 as DFQATT and CDR2 as SNEGSKA (reference sequence). CDR3 length: 11 residues. The CDR3: CSALLWYEQYF. The sequenced part of the CDR3 DNA is TGCAGTGCTCTACTTTGGTACGAG.

This clone was seen ten or more times. The sequence runs out 3 residues before the end of the CDR3; the remainder is reconstructed from the germline J gene. This chain links TRBV4-1 with TRBJ2-1, with D hard to call. CDR3 length: 14 amino acids. V lost 1 base and J 9 bases, leaving 13 bases between the germline ends. Germline V gene sequence: CDR1 MGHRA, CDR2 YSYEKL. The sequenced CDR3 bases are TGCGCCAGCAGCCAAGGGAGAACAGTGGGTGAG. Translated: CASSQGRTVGE. The complete CDR3 sequence is CASSQGRTVGEQFF.

This clone was detected ten times or more. CDR3 bases read: TGTGCCAGCAGTGGCGGCGGGACAGGGTTTGTCAATGAG. Protein: CASSGGGTGFVNE. The full CDR3 sequence reads CASSGGGTGFVNEQFF. This rearrangement joins TRBV12-3 or TRBV12-4 to TRBJ2-1; the match to TRBD1 covers 9 bases. The read ends 3 residues before the CDR3 terminus; that terminus is restored from the germline J gene. V lost 5 bases to trimming and J lost 6 bases; unmatched junction nucleotides: 11. The CDR3 loop spans 16 amino acids.

This clone has a count of ten or more. The read stops 3 residues short of the end of the CDR3; the missing end is completed from the germline J gene. The chain recombines TRBV7-9 with TRBJ2-5; D perhaps matches TRBD2 (5 bases). Germline loops: CDR1 SEHNR, CDR2 FQNEAQ (reference sequence). Trimming left V 1 base short and J 4 bases short, with 13 bases between. The CDR3 totals 15 residues. Partial CDR3 DNA: TGTGCCAGCAGCTTAGTTGCGGGCTCCGGAGAGACC. This gives the protein CASSLVAGSGET. Given in full, the CDR3 is CASSLVAGSGETQYF.

This clone was seen many times. The CDR3 end lies 3 residues beyond the end of the read and is filled in from the germline J gene. This chain joins TRBV7-9 and TRBJ1-4, with unresolved D. The CDR3 has 13 amino acids. Germline V gene lookup returns CDR1 SEHNR and CDR2 FQNEAQ (reference sequence). Between the trimmed V and J ends, which lost 1 base and 8 bases, there was a span of 8 bases. Incomplete CDR3 DNA: TGTGCCAGCAGCTTAGGGGCGGGGGAAAAA. This sequence encodes CASSLGAGEK. The entire CDR3 reads CASSLGAGEKLFF.

This clone showed up many times. The read terminates 3 residues ahead of where the CDR3 ends, so the germline J gene completes it. The rearrangement links TRBV4-1 to TRBJ1-5, with a weak D call TRBD1 (5 bases). CDR3 length equals 15 residues. Germline V CDR1 and CDR2: MGHRA, YSYEKL. Between the trimmed V and J ends, which lost 3 bases and 6 bases, there was a span of 15 bases. The CDR3 loop reads CASSQEPGLRQPQHF. The DNA read from the CDR3 is TGCGCCAGCAGCCAGGAACCAGGGCTCCGTCAGCCC.

There are many counts of this clone. The read terminates 3 residues before the CDR3 end, so the remaining end is supplied by the germline J gene. V usage is TRBV10-1 and J usage is TRBJ2-3; weak D call: TRBD2 (6 bases). CDR3 size: 14 residues. Germline V CDR1 and CDR2: WNHNN, SYGVQD (reference sequence). V was clipped by 6 bases and J by 4 bases, with 14 bases between them. Incomplete CDR3 DNA: TGCGCCAGCAGCGAATTTTCTAGCGCAGATACG. This translates into CASSEFSSADT. The complete CDR3 protein is CASSEFSSADTQYF.

At least ten counts were recorded for this clone. One end of the junction varies from germline; a read error may be responsible. Sequencing ends 3 residues short of the CDR3 end; the germline J gene provides the rest. The chain couples TRBV5-1 to TRBJ2-2; TRBD1 agrees at 8 bases. The CDR3 length is 15 residues. Germline values: CDR1 SGHRS, CDR2 YFSETQ. The CDR3: CVSSLAGRGLGELFF. Partial CDR3 DNA: TGCGTCAGCAGCTTGGCTGGCAGGGGGCTTGGGGAG.

This clone was seen at least ten times. The read terminates 3 residues before the CDR3 end, so the remaining end is supplied by the germline J gene. This chain connects TRBV2 to TRBJ2-6; TRBD1 matches at 8 bases. Trimming took 6 bases from V and 0 from J; bases not matched to a gene: 4. Germline V gives CDR1 SNHLY, CDR2 FYNNEI. The CDR3 is made up of 16 amino acids. The CDR3 region is CASSGTGGSGANVLTF. The sequenced CDR3 bases are TGTGCCAGCAGCGGTACAGGGGGCTCTGGGGCCAACGTC.

This clone was recorded many times. The CDR3 goes on 3 residues after the read ends, and that part is filled in from the germline J gene. The gene calls are TRBV19 and TRBJ2-1, with 7 bases identical to TRBD2. The CDR3 extends over 17 amino acids. From germline, CDR1 is LNHDA and CDR2 SQIVND (reference sequence). V was clipped by 5 bases and J by 0 bases; unmatched bases: 10. The part of the CDR3 DNA that was read is TGTGCCAGTAGTGGGGCCAGCGGGGCAAGCTCCTACAATGAG. Its translation is CASSGASGASSYNE. Given in full, the CDR3 is CASSGASGASSYNEQFF.